A selection of T cell receptor beta chains follows, all from one sample in a study of identical twins. TCRdb fed the 5' RACE reads into MiXCR, producing one record per CDR3 protein. The table lists some 500,000 distinct CDR3 sequences, 22% of them singletons. This sample also belongs to another study, concerning T cells expressing NK-cell markers.

Sample: CD4+ T cells sorted from blood. The receptor set was obtained from a woman aged 18-29 years in good health. The CDR3 runs from the conserved cysteine through the conserved F or W. D genes are given only for firm matches. Rows give clone size only sometimes, using once, few, many, or a class for an expanded clone.

j_gene	abundance	d_gene	v_gene	CDR3aa	CDR3nt
TRBJ2-7	many	.	TRBV12-3/TRBV12-4	CASSLATAYWGTYEQYF	TGTGCCAGCAGTTTAGCGACGGCTTACTGGGGTACCTACGAGCAGTACTTC
TRBJ1-2	few	.	TRBV6-2/TRBV6-3	CATKTDQNYGYTF	TGTGCCACCAAGACTGATCAGAACTATGGCTACACCTTC
TRBJ1-1	.	.	TRBV29-1	CSVEQGRAEAFF	TGCAGCGTTGAGCAGGGAAGGGCTGAAGCTTTCTTT
TRBJ1-1	few	.	TRBV11-1	CASSLIANTEAFF	TGTGCCAGCAGCTTAATAGCGAACACTGAAGCTTTCTTT
TRBJ2-3	few	TRBD2	TRBV20-1	CSASGASGGLRDTQYF	TGCAGTGCCAGCGGGGCTAGCGGGGGGTTAAGAGATACGCAGTATTTT
TRBJ1-1	few	.	TRBV10-3	CAISEGTDGEAFF	TGTGCCATCAGTGAAGGCACTGATGGTGAAGCTTTCTTT
TRBJ2-7	.	.	TRBV6-1	CASSEGGTQQYF	TGTGCCAGCAGTGAAGGGGGGACCCAGCAGTACTTC
TRBJ1-5	.	.	TRBV12-3/TRBV12-4	CASSLQGPSQPQHF	TGTGCCAGCAGTTTACAGGGCCCGAGTCAGCCCCAGCATTTT
TRBJ2-1	few	.	TRBV24-1	CATSDSRGLNEQFF	TGTGCCACCAGTGATTCTCGGGGGCTTAATGAGCAGTTCTTC
TRBJ1-1	few	.	TRBV12-3/TRBV12-4	CASTSGVTEAFF	TGTGCCAGCACCTCGGGAGTAACTGAAGCTTTCTTT
TRBJ1-2	.	.	TRBV20-1	CSARDSGLYGYTF	TGCAGTGCTAGAGATTCGGGTCTCTATGGCTACACCTTC
TRBJ2-3	many	TRBD2	TRBV10-3	CAIQAGGGTDTQYF	TGTGCCATTCAAGCGGGAGGAGGCACAGATACGCAGTATTTT
TRBJ2-1	.	TRBD1	TRBV7-2	CASSLQTGDEQFF	TGTGCCAGCAGCTTGCAGACAGGGGATGAGCAGTTCTTC
TRBJ2-1	few	.	TRBV9	CASSDLARNEQFF	TGTGCCAGCAGCGACCTAGCGAGGAATGAGCAGTTCTTC
TRBJ2-7	.	.	TRBV7-2	CASSLFLEKYEQYF	TGTGCCAGCAGCTTATTCCTAGAGAAGTACGAGCAGTACTTC
TRBJ2-2	.	TRBD1	TRBV5-1	CASSQIPGGSTGELFF	TGCGCCAGCAGTCAGATTCCAGGGGGCAGCACCGGGGAGCTGTTTTTT
TRBJ2-3	.	.	TRBV10-1	CASSEIASTQYF	TGCGCCAGCAGTGAGATAGCCTCCACGCAGTATTTT
TRBJ2-3	many	TRBD2	TRBV27	CASSLAGGGRGDTQYF	TGTGCCAGCAGCCTAGCGGGAGGTGGCCGTGGGGATACGCAGTATTTT
TRBJ2-3	few	TRBD2	TRBV20-1	CSARDPGLAGPDTQYF	TGCAGTGCTAGAGATCCTGGACTAGCGGGTCCAGATACGCAGTATTTT
TRBJ2-7	once	TRBD2	TRBV6-2/TRBV6-3	CASSYISGRNYEQYF	TGTGCCAGCAGTTACATCAGCGGGAGGAACTACGAGCAGTACTTC
TRBJ2-2	.	.	TRBV30	CAWSVGGRPGELFF	TGTGCCTGGAGTGTAGGCGGTAGACCCGGGGAGCTGTTTTTT
TRBJ2-3	.	.	TRBV5-6	CASSLLTDPTDTQYF	TGTGCCAGCAGCTTGTTAACAGACCCCACAGATACGCAGTATTTT
TRBJ2-1	few	TRBD2	TRBV5-1	CASTPTGTNYNEQFF	TGCGCCAGCACCCCGACTGGGACTAACTACAATGAGCAGTTCTTC
TRBJ2-7	.	.	TRBV9	CASSVDYLPSYEQYF	TGTGCCAGCAGCGTAGATTATCTCCCCTCCTACGAGCAGTACTTC
TRBJ1-2	.	.	TRBV7-9	CASSGDGLTGSYGYTF	TGTGCCAGCAGCGGTGATGGACTGACAGGAAGCTATGGCTACACCTTC
TRBJ1-1	few	.	TRBV5-1	CASSLEGSEETEAFF	TGCGCCAGCAGCTTGGAGGGCAGTGAGGAGACTGAAGCTTTCTTT
TRBJ2-7	few	TRBD2	TRBV20-1	CSAPGLAGATYEQYF	TGCAGTGCCCCGGGACTAGCGGGAGCTACCTACGAGCAGTACTTC
TRBJ2-3	.	TRBD2	TRBV7-9	CASSTGLAGGADTQYF	TGTGCCAGCAGCACGGGACTAGCGGGAGGCGCAGATACGCAGTATTTT
TRBJ2-7	few	.	TRBV25-1	CASSETAGHPYEQYF	TGTGCCAGCAGTGAAACTGCCGGACACCCCTACGAGCAGTACTTC
TRBJ2-7	few	.	TRBV6-1	CASKGRPIYEQYF	TGTGCCAGCAAGGGTCGGCCGATCTACGAGCAGTACTTC
TRBJ1-2	.	TRBD1	TRBV7-9	CASSPRTGLRGYTF	TGTGCCAGCAGCCCACGGACAGGGCTCAGGGGCTACACCTTC
TRBJ2-1	.	.	TRBV9	CASSVGGAGYYNEQFF	TGTGCCAGCAGCGTAGGGGGGGCTGGCTACTACAATGAGCAGTTCTTC
TRBJ2-2	.	.	TRBV20-1	CSARRDRNTGELFF	TGCAGTGCCAGGAGAGACCGAAACACCGGGGAGCTGTTTTTT
TRBJ1-2	.	.	TRBV5-5	CASSLESSYGYTF	TGTGCCAGCAGCTTGGAGAGTTCCTATGGCTACACCTTC
TRBJ1-1	.	TRBD1	TRBV28	CASGDRNTEAFF	TGTGCCAGCGGGGACAGGAACACTGAAGCTTTCTTT
TRBJ1-1	once	.	TRBV12-3/TRBV12-4	CASSFGSTEAFF	TGTGCCAGCAGTTTTGGGAGCACTGAAGCTTTCTTT
TRBJ1-2	few	TRBD1	TRBV20-1	CSARSSLRTGYGYTF	TGCAGTGCTAGATCTAGCCTCCGGACAGGCTATGGCTACACCTTC
TRBJ1-1	few	.	TRBV12-3/TRBV12-4	CASSFTLHLRAFF	TGTGCCAGCAGTTTTACACTACACCTTAGGGCTTTCTTT
TRBJ2-2	few	.	TRBV12-3/TRBV12-4	CASSPTENTGELFF	TGTGCCAGCAGTCCAACGGAGAACACCGGGGAGCTGTTTTTT
TRBJ1-3	.	TRBD1	TRBV6-1	CATTGGHRNTIYF	TGTGCCACTACAGGGGGACATAGAAACACCATATATTTT
TRBJ1-1	few	.	TRBV5-1	CASSDTRVYTEAFF	TGCGCCAGCAGCGATACTAGGGTTTACACTGAAGCTTTCTTT
TRBJ2-5	.	.	TRBV18	CASSRSSQETQYF	TGTGCCAGCTCACGTAGCAGCCAAGAGACCCAGTACTTC
TRBJ2-2	.	TRBD1	TRBV7-9	CASSRGTGENTGELFF	TGTGCCAGCAGCCGTGGGACAGGGGAGAACACCGGGGAGCTGTTTTTT
TRBJ1-2	.	.	TRBV20-1	CSARRNREIYTF	TGCAGTGCTAGACGCAACAGGGAGATCTACACCTTC
TRBJ1-3	.	.	TRBV29-1	CSGGQIGNTIYF	TGCAGCGGTGGACAGATTGGAAACACCATATATTTT
TRBJ2-5	.	.	TRBV5-5	CASSLAVVEETQYF	TGTGCCAGCAGCTTGGCCGTGGTAGAAGAGACCCAGTACTTC
TRBJ2-3	many	TRBD1	TRBV10-3	CAIGTGATDTQYF	TGTGCCATCGGGACAGGGGCCACAGATACGCAGTATTTT
TRBJ2-1	few	TRBD2	TRBV20-1	CSAGGGLAGANEQFF	TGCAGTGCTGGGGGGGGGCTAGCGGGAGCCAATGAGCAGTTCTTC
TRBJ2-2	.	TRBD1	TRBV20-1	CSARRDRVNTGELFF	TGCAGTGCTAGACGGGACAGGGTAAACACCGGGGAGCTGTTTTTT
TRBJ2-7	many	TRBD2	TRBV27	CASGTSGNYEQYF	TGTGCCAGCGGGACTAGCGGGAACTACGAGCAGTACTTC
TRBJ2-7	.	.	TRBV5-1	CASGPFRGLGNYEQYF	TGCGCCAGCGGCCCTTTTCGAGGATTGGGGAACTACGAGCAGTACTTC
TRBJ1-5	.	.	TRBV11-2	CASSLLSSNQPQHF	TGTGCCAGCAGCTTGTTGTCGAGCAATCAGCCCCAGCATTTT
TRBJ2-4	.	.	TRBV20-1	CSARESVSVGKNIQYF	TGCAGTGCTAGAGAGAGCGTCAGCGTAGGCAAAAACATTCAGTACTTC
TRBJ2-1	few	.	TRBV11-2	CASSLEVFGTQFF	TGTGCCAGCAGCTTAGAGGTGTTCGGGACTCAGTTCTTC
TRBJ1-6	.	.	TRBV5-1	CASSLGGTEKSPLHF	TGCGCCAGCAGCTTGGGGGGGACGGAGAAATCACCCCTCCACTTT